This is a list of T cell receptor beta chains from one sample in a study of Ad26.COV2.S vaccination and SARS-CoV-2 variants. TCRdb's copy holds only in-frame clones and misses some; the assay was immunoSEQ multiplex PCR. This table has some 290,000 clones, 86% appearing once. Source: peripheral blood, taken in a trial of Ad26.COV2.S vaccine versus placebo. These receptors were obtained from a person aged 18 to 59 who received the Ad26.COV2.S COVID-19 vaccine or a placebo. Both conserved end residues are trimmed from each CDR3. The order of the fields is J gene, V gene, D gene, CDR3 protein. The D gene is left open where the match is weak.

TRBJ1-6 TRBV2 NA ASSDNGVSPLH
TRBJ2-3 TRBV2 TRBD1 ASSLRHRGSTDTQY
TRBJ1-2 TRBV27 NA ASSLRGVGYGYT
TRBJ1-4 TRBV5-6 TRBD1 ASSRTGSGKLF
TRBJ2-6 TRBV9 NA ASSVRVSSGANVLT
TRBJ1-2 TRBV5-6 TRBD1 ASSPETGGWGYGYT
TRBJ1-4 TRBV27 TRBD1 ASSSRTGGTANEKLF
TRBJ1-6 TRBV3-1/TRBV3-2 NA ASSQDGGNSPLH
TRBJ1-2 TRBV11-2 NA ASSLGINYGYT
TRBJ1-3 TRBV3-1/TRBV3-2 NA ASSPPRGGYTGNTIY
TRBJ1-2 TRBV4-3 NA ASSQQRRYGYT
TRBJ2-1 TRBV10-3 TRBD2 ATKEGRGTYNEQF
TRBJ1-2 TRBV28 NA ASSLGDPMGGYT
TRBJ1-1 TRBV6-2/TRBV6-3 TRBD1 ASSYGYHWTGDTEAF
TRBJ1-2 TRBV6-5 NA ASTTGQNYGYT
TRBJ2-7 TRBV18 NA ASSPVSTVRSEQY
TRBJ1-5 TRBV20-1 NA SASLQGKPNQPQH
TRBJ1-1 TRBV7-9 NA ASSLVGGGHQGTEAF
TRBJ1-2 TRBV5-1 NA ASSFAGALNYGYT
TRBJ2-2 TRBV5-1 NA ATNVGNTGELF
TRBJ1-2 TRBV3-1/TRBV3-2 NA ASSHKAVPYGYT
TRBJ1-4 TRBV9 NA ASSVGPRGATNEKLF
TRBJ1-2 TRBV3-1/TRBV3-2 NA ASSLKDYGYT
TRBJ2-5 TRBV18 TRBD1 ASSPGQGVPQETQY
TRBJ1-4 TRBV4-1 TRBD1 ASSQVPGQGSYLEKLF
TRBJ2-3 TRBV11-2 NA ASSLGGAGPTTDTQY
TRBJ2-3 TRBV7-2 NA ASSPGWGSTDTQY
TRBJ2-2 TRBV2 TRBD2 ASLKFGPKLAGGNTGELF
TRBJ2-7 TRBV18 NA ASSPGFRQGSYEQY
TRBJ2-2 TRBV10-3 NA AMRGAANTGELF
TRBJ2-3 TRBV7-2 NA ASSLAGVSTDTQY
TRBJ1-6 TRBV5-6 NA ASSLVWGPGSPLH
TRBJ1-6 TRBV18 NA ASSPADGNSPLH
TRBJ2-3 TRBV5-1 TRBD2 ASRPSGGSDTQY
TRBJ2-7 TRBV5-1 NA ASSLGAPYEQY
TRBJ1-1 TRBV14 TRBD1 ASSTWTGGWTEAF
TRBJ1-4 TRBV19 NA ASSSGQRNEKLF
TRBJ2-5 TRBV7-9 TRBD1 ASSSRQGSETQY
TRBJ2-5 TRBV6-5 NA ASRQAQKETQY
TRBJ2-7 TRBV29-1 NA SGTKGAEQY
TRBJ1-1 TRBV5-1 NA ASSLGEGRLGTEAF
TRBJ1-2 TRBV3-1/TRBV3-2 NA ASSPGTVGNYGYT
TRBJ1-5 TRBV10-3 TRBD1 AISESGGQGILQPQH
TRBJ2-2 TRBV6-4 NA ASSDRPTGELF
TRBJ1-1 TRBV7-9 NA ASSPYSTANTEAF
TRBJ1-6 TRBV30 TRBD1 AWSQGQGNGSPLH
TRBJ1-4 TRBV5-1 TRBD1 ASSPDRGGEKLF
TRBJ2-2 TRBV10-2 NA ASSDWFTGELF
TRBJ2-5 TRBV24-1 TRBD2 ATSEGSGGSQETQY